The 10 T cell receptor beta chains given below trace back to one sample, sequenced in a study of Ad26.COV2.S vaccination and SARS-CoV-2 variants. Noted treatment: roughly 20 received Ad26.COV2.S at low or high dose, single or two shots; five or six received placebo; per-sample allocation not given. Day 63 following the first vaccine or placebo injection was when the samples were taken. Produced via immunoSEQ multiplex PCR; TCRdb's table is partial and in-frame only. The sample has some 340,000 clones, more than 70% seen once; the top ten hold more than 1.5%. The sequences come from peripheral blood, collected in a trial of Ad26.COV2.S vaccine versus placebo. The receptor source for this set is a person between 18 and 65 years old who received the Ad26.COV2.S COVID-19 vaccine or a placebo.

In its sample, this clone was seen once. This chain joins TRBV7-9 and TRBJ1-2; no firm D call. Germline V CDR1 and CDR2: SEHNR, FQNEAQ (reference sequence). Deletions cut 1 base from V and 2 bases from J, with 20 bases between. There are 18 residues in the CDR3. The CDR3 DNA reads as TGTGCCAGCAGCTTAGAAATTTCGGTTGGCCCCGCGAACTATGGCTACACCTTC. It encodes CASSLEISVGPANYGYTF. The variable domain in full, completed from reference TRBV7-9 and TRBJ1-2, reads DTGVSQNPRHKITKRGQNVTFRCDPISEHNRLYWYRQTLGQGPEFLTYFQNEAQLEKSRLLSDRFSAERPKGSFSTLEIQRTEQGDSAMYLCASSLEISVGPANYGYTFGSGTRLTVV.

CDR3 protein: CASSYGGTLEALGDGQPQHF. For the CDR3, the DNA is TGTGCCAGCAGTTATGGGGGGACTTTGGAGGCGCTCGGGGATGGTCAGCCCCAGCATTTT. The genes are TRBV6-2 or TRBV6-3 and TRBJ1-5, with a weak D call TRBD1 (5 bases). Germline V gene data show CDR1 as MNHEY and CDR2 as SVGEGT. The CDR3 is made up of 20 amino acids. Trimming removed 3 bases at V and 6 bases at J, with 30 bases between.

The chain is built from TRBV6-5 and TRBJ1-3, with 8 bases lining up with TRBD1. In germline, CDR1 is MNHEY, CDR2 SVGAGI. The CDR3 runs 13 residues. The junction had 5 bases not matched to a gene; V was cut back by 9 bases and J by 4 bases. The CDR3 region is CASGQGKGNTIYF. CDR3 in DNA: TGTGCCAGTGGACAGGGCAAGGGAAACACCATATATTTT.

This chain uses TRBV12-3 or TRBV12-4 with TRBJ1-2; D unclear. The CDR3 runs to 13 residues. The V gene lost 5 bases and the J gene lost 4 bases, with 11 bases spanning the gap. The CDR3 spells CASSASRIYGYTF. The CDR3 bases are TGTGCCAGCAGTGCTTCGAGGATCTATGGCTACACCTTC.

The chain carries TRBV7-9 and TRBJ2-1, with D perhaps matching TRBD2 (8 bases). Trimming shortened V by 5 bases and J by 7 bases, and 21 bases separated the two germline ends. Germline CDR1 SEHNR, CDR2 FQNEAQ (reference sequence). The CDR3 spans 16 residues. In DNA, the CDR3 is TGTGCCAGCAGCCACAACCGGGGGGGACAGTTTAATGAGCAGTTCTTC. It yields the protein CASSHNRGGQFNEQFF.

In this sample, this clone turned up once. CDR3 residues: CASSQDWVGDRGGETQYF. The DNA for the CDR3 is TGCGCCAGCAGCCAAGACTGGGTAGGGGACAGGGGCGGGGAGACCCAGTACTTC. The V and J genes are TRBV4-3 and TRBJ2-5; 10 bases line up with TRBD1. The CDR3 contains 18 residues. Per the germline V gene, CDR1 is LGHNA and CDR2 is YSLEER. V gave up 0 bases and J gave up 5 bases; unmatched junction bases: 12.

The rearrangement joins TRBV6-5 to TRBJ1-2; D call uncertain. The CDR3 extends over 14 amino acids. Trimming took off 2 bases at V and 0 bases at J, with 7 bases between the two ends. Germline lookup yields CDR1 MNHEY and CDR2 SVGAGI. CDR3 in amino acids: CASSYGRTNYGYTF. DNA of the CDR3: TGTGCCAGCAGTTACGGCAGGACTAACTATGGCTACACCTTC.

The chain employs TRBV4-3 and TRBJ2-7; 7 bases map to TRBD1. V lost 5 bases and J lost 1; bases outside the gene matches: 11. CDR3 length: 16 residues. Per the germline V gene, CDR1 is LGHNA and CDR2 is YSLEER. CDR3 protein: CASSERQGSLSYEQYF. CDR3 coding DNA: TGCGCCAGCAGCGAACGACAGGGTTCCCTTTCCTACGAGCAGTACTTC.

This chain connects TRBV7-2 to TRBJ1-1, with 8 bases that match TRBD1. The germline V gene encodes CDR1 SGHTA and CDR2 FQGNSA. V lost 4 bases and J lost 6; bases outside the gene matches: 4. The CDR3 has 13 residues. The CDR3 protein is CASSSQQGAEAFF. CDR3 sequence (DNA): TGTGCCAGCAGCTCACAACAGGGGGCTGAAGCTTTCTTT. Combining the CDR3 with reference TRBV7-2 and TRBJ1-1 gives the whole variable domain GAGVSQSPSNKVTEKGKDVELRCDPISGHTALYWYRQSLGQGLEFLIYFQGNSAPDKSGLPSDRFSAERTGGSVSTLTIQRTQQEDSAVYLCASSSQQGAEAFFGQGTRLTVV.

V usage is TRBV20-1 and J usage is TRBJ2-1; no definite D call. V gave up 2 bases and J gave up 10 bases, with 9 bases separating them. CDR1 and CDR2 from the germline V gene are DFQATT and SNEGSKA (reference sequence). CDR3 size: 11 residues. The CDR3 loop is CSARFQMEQFF. CDR3 bases: TGCAGTGCTAGATTCCAAATGGAGCAGTTCTTC.